This TCR beta chain is from a study of shared clonotypes between healthy human individuals (TCRdb year 2020). In terms of the full investigation: The cohort comprised a couple of women and a few men aged 18 to 49 years. To increase sequencing depth and limit assay-specific biases, TCR repertoire library preparation and sequencing were carried out by different laboratories using diverse techniques. Leukapheresis yielded between about 0.94 and 8.9 billion PBMCs per donor. For each donor, three plates each were used for CD4 naive and CD4 memory, two plates were used for CD8 naive, and one plate was used for CD8 memory. The study deeply sequenced blood TCR repertoires of five healthy adults to estimate repertoire size and the extent of clonotype sharing between individuals. What the work shows at the level of the full study, not this receptor alone: Larger estimated clonotype richness was generally found for naive subsets than for memory subsets. Sampling was restricted to blood, and TCR repertoires in tissue are likely to differ from TCR repertoires in blood. The genetic and exposure-history diversity represented was limited by the small number of donors. Incomplete sequencing was indicated by rarefaction of sorted-subset datasets, despite the large sequencing depth. Compared with non-shared clonotypes, clonotypes shared by all four sorted-subset donors had higher generation probabilities. Based on pairwise subsampling, the degree of clonotype sharing among donors was expected to be affected by sequencing depth. Across a few donors, roughly 5.1% of naive CD4, more than 3% of naive CD8, around 2.1% of memory CD4, and approximately 0.4% of memory CD8 clonotypes were shared.

CD8 naive samples were obtained by positive selection for CCR7 among CD45RO-negative cells, yielding a CD45RA+CCR7+ population from which TemRA cells were excluded. Donors were healthy HIV-negative adults with no recently reported acute infections or vaccinations. Every donor was a Caucasian adult residing in Nashville, Tennessee, USA. Blood was obtained by leukapheresis, after which PBMCs were separated by Ficoll-Histopaque density gradient centrifugation and cryopreserved in liquid nitrogen vapor phase. Analytical flow cytometry was used to check the purity and quantity of every magnetically sorted T cell population. Genomic DNA was isolated from every sorted fraction and measured by UV absorbance on a Nanodrop 2000c. Using the deep immunoSEQ assay, TCR CDR3 regions were amplified from genomic DNA by multiplex PCR. Extracted genomic DNA from each cell subset was distributed evenly across all wells of several immunoSEQ 96-well plates, and each plate was treated as a replicate. For sorted subsets, about 0.2 ug genomic DNA, equal to about 30,000 T cell genomes, was loaded into each replicate PCR. Purified libraries were measured with a Qubit 3.0 fluorometer, size-checked on a Bioanalyzer 2100, and measured again with the KAPA Library Quantification kit. Every immunoSEQ 96-well plate was sequenced on a separate single-read 150-cycle Illumina NextSeq 550 flow cell. The authors processed their data as follows. Because only junctional sequences without quality scores were contained in the immunoSEQ output, filtering matching that applied to full-length reads could not be performed. To assign V/J genes and CDR3, sequences were annotated against IMGT germline references using PyIR, a Python wrapper for IgBLAST v1.9. Any read was removed if the V/J assignment was weak (E-value above 1e-6), the CDR3 was missing, or the read contained stop codons, out-of-frame junctions, or ambiguous translated residues. V3J clonotypes were defined as sequences sharing an identical inferred V gene, J gene, and CDR3 amino acid sequence. To compute the percentage overlap between repertoires, the number of shared unique clonotypes was divided by the size of the smaller repertoire. Richness of each repertoire was evaluated using RTK rarefaction, the Chao1 estimator, and Recon v2.1 estimates of unobserved clonotypes. For all TCRbeta clonotypes obtained by the gDNA method from a handful of donors, generation probabilities were computed with OLGA. The immuneACCESS repertoire file appears here via TCRdb, limited to in-frame rearrangements. These files lack a portion of the clones; in checked studies, under half of the deficit traces to unresolved V genes, and the cause of the others is not known. That table is the source of V, J and clone size, and D and trimming were worked out from the DNA. The sample profile shows hundreds of thousands of clones; 95% of them were found once. The biggest ten clones account for 0.09% to 0.13% of the sample.

Regarding this clone: Its cognate antigen has yet to be identified. No per-base quality is available; no much larger clone lies one base away.

The sequenced sample consisted of naive CD8+ T cells sorted from blood. The intended sense of this specimen's cell subset or site label: CD45RA+CCR7+. The source is a woman aged 25-40 years in good health.

The nucleotide sequence reads TGTGCCAGCAGCCGGACAGGTCTTGGAAACACCATATATTTT. This encodes CASSRTGLGNTIYF. The rearranged chain carries TRBV11-2 and TRBJ1-3; TRBD1 lines up with 7 middle nucleotides. Looking up the germline V gene yields CDR1 SGHAT and CDR2 FQNNGV. There are 14 amino acids in the CDR3, from cysteine to phenylalanine inclusive. Of all the DNA, just the CDR3 is kept, 42 bases in frame from base 1. V has 5 bases trimmed and J has 3 bases trimmed; junction bases matching no gene number 4.